This T cell receptor (beta chain) was found in a study of CD8+ T cells in alopecia areata. Findings and caveats of the study: Especially in alopecia totalis/universalis, lesional scalp showed greater clonality than normal scalp did. In patients, TCRs were shared less clearly than in mice, and HLA may possibly be involved.

This clone occurred a few times. The antigen is not known. The germline V and J ends were trimmed by 2 bases and 4 bases, with 11 bases remaining between them. The germline V gene has CDR1 GTSNPN and CDR2 SVGIG (reference sequence). CDR3 length equals 13 residues. Sorting of CD4+ and CD8+ T cells was performed on PBMCs. RNA was isolated and reverse transcribed to cDNA, the sequencing template. Libraries were prepared by immunoSEQ multiplex PCR; TCRdb keeps only in-frame clonotypes and omits some of them. The sample holds about 100,000 clones; around 55% are singletons and the top ten take 20% to 25%. The sample consisted of CD8+ T cells sorted from blood. The chain couples TRBV30 to TRBJ1-1; unclear D gene. This clonotype originated in a human donor in good health. CDR3 region: CAWSPSLSTEAFF. CDR3 sequence (DNA): TGTGCCTGGAGTCCCAGCTTGAGCACTGAAGCTTTCTTT.